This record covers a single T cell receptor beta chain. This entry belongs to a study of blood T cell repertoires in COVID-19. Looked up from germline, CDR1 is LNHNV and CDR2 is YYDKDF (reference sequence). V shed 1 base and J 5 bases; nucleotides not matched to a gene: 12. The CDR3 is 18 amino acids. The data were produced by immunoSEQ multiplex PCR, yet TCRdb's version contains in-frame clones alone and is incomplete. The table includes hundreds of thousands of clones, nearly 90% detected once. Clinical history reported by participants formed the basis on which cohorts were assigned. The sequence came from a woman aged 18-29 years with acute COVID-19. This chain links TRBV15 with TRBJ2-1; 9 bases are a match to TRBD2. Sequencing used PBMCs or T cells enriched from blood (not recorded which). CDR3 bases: TGTGCCACCAGCAGAGTCGCGGGAGGGCCCCGACCACACAATGAGCAGTTCTTC. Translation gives CATSRVAGGPRPHNEQFF.